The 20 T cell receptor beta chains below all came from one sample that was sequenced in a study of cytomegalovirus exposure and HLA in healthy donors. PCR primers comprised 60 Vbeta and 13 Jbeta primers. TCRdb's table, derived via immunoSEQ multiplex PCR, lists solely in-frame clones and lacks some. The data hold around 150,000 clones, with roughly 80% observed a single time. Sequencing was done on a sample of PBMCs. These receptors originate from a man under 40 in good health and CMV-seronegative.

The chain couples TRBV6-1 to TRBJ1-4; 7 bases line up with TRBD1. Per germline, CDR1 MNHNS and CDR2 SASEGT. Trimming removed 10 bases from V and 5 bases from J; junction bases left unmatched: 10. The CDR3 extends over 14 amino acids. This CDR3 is CATRGTGANEKLFF. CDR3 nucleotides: TGTGCCACTCGCGGCACAGGGGCCAATGAAAAACTGTTTTTT.

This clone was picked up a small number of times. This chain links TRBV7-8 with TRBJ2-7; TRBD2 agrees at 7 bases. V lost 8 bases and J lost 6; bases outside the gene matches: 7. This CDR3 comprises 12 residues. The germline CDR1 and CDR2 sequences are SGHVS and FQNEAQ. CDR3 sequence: CASGRARGEQYF. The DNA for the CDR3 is TGTGCCAGCGGGAGGGCCCGAGGCGAGCAGTACTTC.

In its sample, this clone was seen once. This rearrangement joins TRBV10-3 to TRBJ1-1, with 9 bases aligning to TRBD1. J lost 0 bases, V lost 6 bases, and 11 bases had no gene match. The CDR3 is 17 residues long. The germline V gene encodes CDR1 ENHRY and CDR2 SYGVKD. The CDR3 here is CAIRRDRVPLMNTEAFF. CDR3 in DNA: TGTGCCATCAGACGGGACAGGGTACCCCTAATGAACACTGAAGCTTTCTTT.

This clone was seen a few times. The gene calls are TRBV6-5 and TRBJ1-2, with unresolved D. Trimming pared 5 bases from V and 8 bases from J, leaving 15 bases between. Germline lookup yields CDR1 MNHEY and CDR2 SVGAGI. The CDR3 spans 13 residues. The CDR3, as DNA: TGTGCCAGCAGTACCGGCGGCTCGGGGGGCTACACCTTC. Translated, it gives CASSTGGSGGYTF.

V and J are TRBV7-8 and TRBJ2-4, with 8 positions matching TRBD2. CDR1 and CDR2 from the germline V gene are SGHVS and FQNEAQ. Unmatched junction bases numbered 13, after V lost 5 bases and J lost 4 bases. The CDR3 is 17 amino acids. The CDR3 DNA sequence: TGTGCCAGCAGCGTTAGCGGGGCCCGGGCGGGGAAAAACATTCAGTACTTC. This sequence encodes CASSVSGARAGKNIQYF.

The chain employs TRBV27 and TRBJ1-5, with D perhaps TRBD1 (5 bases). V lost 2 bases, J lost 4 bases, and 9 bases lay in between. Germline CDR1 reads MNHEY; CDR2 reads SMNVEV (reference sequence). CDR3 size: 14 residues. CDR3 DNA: TGTGCCAGCAGTTTAGGGGCACAAAATCAGCCCCAGCATTTT. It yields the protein CASSLGAQNQPQHF.

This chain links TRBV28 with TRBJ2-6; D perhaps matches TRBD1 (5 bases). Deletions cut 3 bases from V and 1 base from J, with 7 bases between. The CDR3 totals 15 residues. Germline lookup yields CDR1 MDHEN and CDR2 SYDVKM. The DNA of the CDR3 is TGTGCCAGCAGTTTTTCAGGGTCTGGGGCCAACGTCCTGACTTTC. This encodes CASSFSGSGANVLTF.

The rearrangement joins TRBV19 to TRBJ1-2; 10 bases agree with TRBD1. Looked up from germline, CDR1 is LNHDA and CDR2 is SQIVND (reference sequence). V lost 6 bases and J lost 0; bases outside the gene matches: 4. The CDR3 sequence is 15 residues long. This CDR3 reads CASRPGTGANYGYTF. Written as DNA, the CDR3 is TGTGCCAGTAGACCCGGGACAGGGGCTAACTATGGCTACACCTTC.

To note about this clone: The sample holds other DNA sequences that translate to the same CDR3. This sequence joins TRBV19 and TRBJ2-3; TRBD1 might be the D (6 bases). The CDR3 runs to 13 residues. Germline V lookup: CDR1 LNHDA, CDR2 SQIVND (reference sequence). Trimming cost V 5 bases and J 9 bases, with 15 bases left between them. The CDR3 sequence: CASSPRGRDTQYF. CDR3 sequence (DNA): TGTGCCAGTAGTCCCAGGGGCAGGGACACGCAGTATTTT.

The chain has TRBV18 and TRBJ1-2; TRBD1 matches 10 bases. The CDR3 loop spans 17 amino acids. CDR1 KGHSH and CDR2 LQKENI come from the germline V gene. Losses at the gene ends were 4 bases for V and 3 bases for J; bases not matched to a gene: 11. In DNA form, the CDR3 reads TGTGCCAGCTCACAGCGACAGGGGGCTCTAGCTGACTATGGCTACACCTTC. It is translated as CASSQRQGALADYGYTF.

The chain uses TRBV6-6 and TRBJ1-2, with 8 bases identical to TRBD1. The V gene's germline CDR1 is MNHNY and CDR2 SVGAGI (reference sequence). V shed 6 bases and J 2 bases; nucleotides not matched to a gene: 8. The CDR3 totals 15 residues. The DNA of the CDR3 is TGTGCCAGCAGCCCCCCGACAGGGGACAACTATGGCTACACCTTC. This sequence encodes CASSPPTGDNYGYTF.

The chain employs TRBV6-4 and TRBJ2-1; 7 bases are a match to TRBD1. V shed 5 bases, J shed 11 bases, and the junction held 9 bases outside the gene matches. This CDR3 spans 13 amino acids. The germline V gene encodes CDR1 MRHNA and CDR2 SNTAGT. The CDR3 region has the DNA TGTGCCAGCAGTCCCAGGGGACAGCCCCAGCAGTTCTTC. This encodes CASSPRGQPQQFF.

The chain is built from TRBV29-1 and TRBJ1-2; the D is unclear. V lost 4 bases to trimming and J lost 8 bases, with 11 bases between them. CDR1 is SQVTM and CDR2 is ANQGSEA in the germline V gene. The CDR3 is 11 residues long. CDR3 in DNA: TGCAGCGTTGTAGGAGGGCGCGGCTACACCTTC. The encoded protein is CSVVGGRGYTF.

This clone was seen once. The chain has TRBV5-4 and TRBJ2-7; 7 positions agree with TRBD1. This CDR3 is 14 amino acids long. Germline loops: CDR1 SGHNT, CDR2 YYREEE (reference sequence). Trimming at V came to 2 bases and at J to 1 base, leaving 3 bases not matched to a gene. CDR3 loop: CASSLEQGSYEQYF. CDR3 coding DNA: TGTGCCAGCAGCTTAGAACAGGGGTCCTACGAGCAGTACTTC. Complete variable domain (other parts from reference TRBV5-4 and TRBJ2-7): ETGVTQSPTHLIKTRGQQVTLRCSSQSGHNTVSWYQQALGQGPQFIFQYYREEENGRGNFPPRFSGLQFPNYSSELNVNALELDDSALYLCASSLEQGSYEQYFGPGTRLTVT.

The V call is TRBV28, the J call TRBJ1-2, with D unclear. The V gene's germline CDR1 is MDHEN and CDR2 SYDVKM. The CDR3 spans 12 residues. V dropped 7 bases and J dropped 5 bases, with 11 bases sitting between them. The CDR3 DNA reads TGTGCCAGCACCCGGGAATCGTATGGCTACACCTTC. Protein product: CASTRESYGYTF.

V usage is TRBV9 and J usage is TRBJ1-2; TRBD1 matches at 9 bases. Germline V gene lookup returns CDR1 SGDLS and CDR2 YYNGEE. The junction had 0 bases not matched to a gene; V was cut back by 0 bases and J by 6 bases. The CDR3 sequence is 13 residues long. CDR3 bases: TGTGCCAGCAGCGTAGGGACAGGGGATGGCTACACCTTC. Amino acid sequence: CASSVGTGDGYTF.

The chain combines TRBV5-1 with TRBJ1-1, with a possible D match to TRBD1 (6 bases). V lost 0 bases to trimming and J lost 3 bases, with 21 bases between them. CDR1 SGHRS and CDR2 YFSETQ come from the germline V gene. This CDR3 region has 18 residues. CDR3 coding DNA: TGCGCCAGCAGCTTGGGACGGGGGGGCGCGAGGTTTTACACTGAAGCTTTCTTT. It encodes CASSLGRGGARFYTEAFF.

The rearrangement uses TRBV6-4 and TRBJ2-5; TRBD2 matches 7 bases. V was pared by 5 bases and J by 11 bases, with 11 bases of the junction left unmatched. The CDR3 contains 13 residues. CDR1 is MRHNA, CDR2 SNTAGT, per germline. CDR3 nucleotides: TGTGCCAGCAGTCCCAGCGGGATGGAAGAGCAGTACTTC. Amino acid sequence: CASSPSGMEEQYF.

The chain's CDR3 is CASSAGTPNTEAFF. The DNA of the CDR3 is TGTGCCAGCAGTGCGGGGACACCTAACACTGAAGCTTTCTTT. V usage is TRBV6-1 and J usage is TRBJ1-1, with D possibly TRBD1 on 6 matching bases. This CDR3 region has 14 residues. V was trimmed by 4 bases and J by 2 bases, leaving 11 bases between them. The germline gives CDR1 MNHNS, CDR2 SASEGT.

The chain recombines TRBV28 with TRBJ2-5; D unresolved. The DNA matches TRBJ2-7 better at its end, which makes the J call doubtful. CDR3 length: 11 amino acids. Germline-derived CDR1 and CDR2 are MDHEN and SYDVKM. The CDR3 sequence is CASSPWGEQYF. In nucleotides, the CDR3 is TGTGCCAGCAGTCCCTGGGGCGAGCAGTACTTC.